The subject of this entry is one T cell receptor (beta chain). Its antigen is as yet unknown. The data originate from a study of T cell repertoires in cytomegalovirus infection. The CDR3 is 15 residues long. From germline, CDR1 is LGHDT and CDR2 YNNKEL (reference sequence). V gave up 2 bases and J gave up 2 bases, with 12 bases separating them. General observations from the study: The ex vivo response showed dominance by HLA-C-restricted CMV-specific TCR beta clonotypes.

TCRdb used MiXCR to reprocess the reads, holding one entry per CDR3 protein. The sample gives approximately 550,000 distinct CDR3 sequences, 15% to 20% of which show up once; 20% to 30% is in the top ten. The sequenced sample consisted of CD8+ T cells from PBMCs. The chain carries TRBV3-1 and TRBJ1-2; tentative D call: TRBD1 (5 bases). The sequence was collected from a human donor in good health (CMV status not recorded). Some clones in this sample may be carry-over from other donors' samples. The CDR3 DNA reads as TGTGCCAGCAGCCAAATTCGAAAGGGGAACTATGGCTACACCTTC. Translated: CASSQIRKGNYGYTF.